The rows below give T cell receptor beta chains drawn from one sample of a study of Graves' ophthalmopathy and Graves' hyperthyroidism. MiXCR, applied by TCRdb to the multiplex PCR reads, yields one record per CDR3 protein. The data hold almost 750,000 distinct CDR3 sequences, with roughly 40% observed a single time. The sequencing input was peripheral blood. The source of these receptors is an adult man with Graves' ophthalmopathy. CDR3s include the opening cysteine and the closing phenylalanine or tryptophan. D genes are given only for firm matches. Rows may omit the clone size; those that give it use once, few, many or a size class.

V,D,size,J,DNA,CDR3
TRBV7-2,NA,few,TRBJ1-1,TGTGCCAGCAGCTACTTACAGGGTTGGTACACTGAAGCTTTCTTT,CASSYLQGWYTEAFF
TRBV12-3/TRBV12-4,NA,NA,TRBJ1-3,TGTGCCAGCAGACAGACAGGAATCTCTGGAAACACCATATATTTT,CASRQTGISGNTIYF
TRBV29-1,NA,NA,TRBJ2-5,TGCAGCTTATGGATGGGGGAGACCCAGTACTTC,CSLWMGETQYF
TRBV2,TRBD2,many,TRBJ2-7,TGTGCCAGCAGTGAAATACTAGCGGGAGAGGAGCAGTACTTC,CASSEILAGEEQYF
TRBV29-1,NA,NA,TRBJ1-1,TGCAGCGTTGGGAGCAGGAACAGGGAAGCTTTCTTT,CSVGSRNREAFF
TRBV20-1,NA,few,TRBJ1-4,TGCAGTGCTTTCTGGCTCAGGGGTCGAAAACTGTTTTTT,CSAFWLRGRKLFF
TRBV7-8,NA,NA,TRBJ1-6,TGTGCCTGGAGTGACCGGAATTCACCCCTCCACTTT,CAWSDRNSPLHF
TRBV2,NA,many,TRBJ2-5,TGTGCCAGCAGGACCGGGGGTGAACAAGAGACCCAGTACTTC,CASRTGGEQETQYF
TRBV11-2,TRBD1,few,TRBJ1-2,TGTGCCAGCAGCCAACAGGGGGCGGGTGGCTACACCTTC,CASSQQGAGGYTF
TRBV10-2,NA,NA,TRBJ1-1,TGCGCCAGCAGTGGGCACGGGGGAAACGCTGAAGCTTTCTTT,CASSGHGGNAEAFF
TRBV7-9,TRBD1,many,TRBJ2-6,TGTGCCAGCAGCCACTTGGACAGGGGCAGGGTCCTGACTTTC,CASSHLDRGRVLTF
TRBV7-9,NA,NA,TRBJ1-1,TGTGCCAGCAGCTTAGGAGGTTCAAAAGCTTTCTTT,CASSLGGSKAFF
TRBV24-1,TRBD1,NA,TRBJ1-5,TGTGCCACCAGTTACCTGGGACAGAATCAGCCCCAGCATTTT,CATSYLGQNQPQHF